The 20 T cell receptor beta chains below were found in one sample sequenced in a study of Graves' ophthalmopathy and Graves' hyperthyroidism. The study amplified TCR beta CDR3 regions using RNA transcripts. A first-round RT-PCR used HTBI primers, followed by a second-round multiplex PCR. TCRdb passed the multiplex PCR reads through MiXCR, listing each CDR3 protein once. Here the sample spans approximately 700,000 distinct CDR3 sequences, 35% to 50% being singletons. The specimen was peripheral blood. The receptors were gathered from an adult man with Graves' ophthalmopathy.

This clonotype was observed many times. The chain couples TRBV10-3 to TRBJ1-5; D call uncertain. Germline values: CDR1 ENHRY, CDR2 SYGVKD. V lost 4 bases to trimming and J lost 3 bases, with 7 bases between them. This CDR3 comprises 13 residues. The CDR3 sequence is CAISGGFNQPQHF. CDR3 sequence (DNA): TGTGCCATCAGTGGGGGATTCAATCAGCCCCAGCATTTT.

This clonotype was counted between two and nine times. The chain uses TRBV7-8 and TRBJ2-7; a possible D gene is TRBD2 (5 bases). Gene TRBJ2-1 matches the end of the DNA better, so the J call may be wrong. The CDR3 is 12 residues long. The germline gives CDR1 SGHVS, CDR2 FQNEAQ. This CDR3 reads CASSSRGYEQFF. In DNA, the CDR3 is TGTGCCAGCAGCTCCCGCGGGTATGAGCAGTTCTTC.

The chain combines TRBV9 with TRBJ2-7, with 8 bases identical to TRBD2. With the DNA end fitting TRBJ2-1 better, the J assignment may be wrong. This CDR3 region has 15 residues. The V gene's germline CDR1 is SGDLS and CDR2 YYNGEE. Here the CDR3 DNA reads TGTGCCAGCAGCGTAAGGGGACTAGAGTACAATGAGCAGTTCTTC. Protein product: CASSVRGLEYNEQFF.

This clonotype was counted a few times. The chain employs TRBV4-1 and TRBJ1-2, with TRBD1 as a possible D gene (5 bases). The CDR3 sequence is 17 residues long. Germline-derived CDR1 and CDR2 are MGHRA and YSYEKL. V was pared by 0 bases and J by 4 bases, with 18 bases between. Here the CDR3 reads CASSQDSDSTHLYGYTF. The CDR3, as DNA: TGCGCCAGCAGCCAAGACAGCGACAGTACACACCTCTATGGCTACACCTTC.

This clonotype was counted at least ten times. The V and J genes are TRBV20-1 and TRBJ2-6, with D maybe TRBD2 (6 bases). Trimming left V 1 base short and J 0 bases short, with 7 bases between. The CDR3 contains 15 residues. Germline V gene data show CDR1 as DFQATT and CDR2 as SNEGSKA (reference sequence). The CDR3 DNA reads TGCAGTGCTAGAGGGGAGGTCTCTGGGGCCAACGTCCTGACTTTC. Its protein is CSARGEVSGANVLTF.

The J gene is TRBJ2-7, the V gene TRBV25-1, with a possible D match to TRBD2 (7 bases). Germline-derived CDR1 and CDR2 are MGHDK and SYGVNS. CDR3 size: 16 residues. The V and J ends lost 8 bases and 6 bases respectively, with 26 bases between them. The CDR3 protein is CASSPPGGQLGSEQYF. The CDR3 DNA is TGTGCCAGCTCACCCCCGGGAGGACAGCTGGGCTCCGAGCAGTACTTC.

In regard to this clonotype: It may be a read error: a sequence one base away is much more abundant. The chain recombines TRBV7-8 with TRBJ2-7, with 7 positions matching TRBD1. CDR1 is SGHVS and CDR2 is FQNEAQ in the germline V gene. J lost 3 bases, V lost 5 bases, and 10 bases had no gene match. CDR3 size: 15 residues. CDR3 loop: CASSPYGTASYEQYF. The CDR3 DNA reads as TGTGCCAGCAGCCCCTACGGGACAGCAAGCTACGAGCAGTACTTC.

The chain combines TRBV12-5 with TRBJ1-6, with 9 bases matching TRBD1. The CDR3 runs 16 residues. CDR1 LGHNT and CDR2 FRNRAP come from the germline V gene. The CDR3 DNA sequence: TGTGCCAGCAGTCCCTTACCGGGACAGGGCAGCTCACCCCTCCACTTT. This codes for CASSPLPGQGSSPLHF.

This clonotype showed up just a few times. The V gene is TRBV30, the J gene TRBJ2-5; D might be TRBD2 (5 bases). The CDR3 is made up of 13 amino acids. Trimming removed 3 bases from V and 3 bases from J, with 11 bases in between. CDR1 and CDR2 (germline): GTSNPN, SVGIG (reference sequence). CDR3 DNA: TGTGCCTGGAGCTACGGGGATGAAGAGACCCAGTACTTC. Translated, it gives CAWSYGDEETQYF.

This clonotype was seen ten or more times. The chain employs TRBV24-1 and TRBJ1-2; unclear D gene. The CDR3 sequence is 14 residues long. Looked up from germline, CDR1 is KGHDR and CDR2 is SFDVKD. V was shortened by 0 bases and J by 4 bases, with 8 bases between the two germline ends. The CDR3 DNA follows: TGTGCCACCAGTGATTTGAACAGCGTCTATGGCTACACCTTC. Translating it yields CATSDLNSVYGYTF.

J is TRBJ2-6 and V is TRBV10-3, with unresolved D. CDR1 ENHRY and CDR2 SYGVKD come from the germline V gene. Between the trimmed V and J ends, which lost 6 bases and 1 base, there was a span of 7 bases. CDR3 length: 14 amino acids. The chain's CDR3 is CAIRRSSGANVLTF. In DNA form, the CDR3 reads TGTGCCATCAGGCGTTCATCTGGGGCCAACGTCCTGACTTTC.

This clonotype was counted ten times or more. The CDR3 spells CASSDQTSSLWYEQYF. Written as DNA, the CDR3 is TGTGCCAGCAGTGACCAGACTAGCAGCCTGTGGTACGAGCAGTACTTC. This rearrangement joins TRBV2 to TRBJ2-7; 7 bases align to TRBD2. CDR3 length: 16 residues. V shed 3 bases, J shed 4 bases, and the junction held 12 bases outside the gene matches. Germline V gene data show CDR1 as SNHLY and CDR2 as FYNNEI. Full variable domain (remainder filled in from reference TRBV2 and TRBJ2-7): EPEVTQTPSHQVTQMGQEVILRCVPISNHLYFYWYRQILGQKVEFLVSFYNNEISEKSEIFDDQFSVERPDGSNFTLKIRSTKLEDSAMYFCASSDQTSSLWYEQYFGPGTRLTVT.

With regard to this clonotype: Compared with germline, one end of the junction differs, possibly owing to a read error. The CDR3 coding sequence is TGTGTCATCAGTGACGTTGGACTAGCGGGAGGAGAGACCCAGTACTTC. Its translation: CVISDVGLAGGETQYF. The gene calls are TRBV10-3 and TRBJ2-5, with 14 bases identical to TRBD2. CDR1 and CDR2 (germline): ENHRY, SYGVKD. The CDR3 length is 16 residues.

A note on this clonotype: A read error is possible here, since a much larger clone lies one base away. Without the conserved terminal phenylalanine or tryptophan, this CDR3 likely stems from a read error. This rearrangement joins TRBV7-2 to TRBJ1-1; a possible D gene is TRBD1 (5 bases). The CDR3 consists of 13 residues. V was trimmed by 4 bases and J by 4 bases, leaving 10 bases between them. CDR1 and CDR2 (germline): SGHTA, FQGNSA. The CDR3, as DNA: TGTGCCAGCAGCTCAGCAGGGTTCACTGAAGCTTTCCTT. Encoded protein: CASSSAGFTEAFL.

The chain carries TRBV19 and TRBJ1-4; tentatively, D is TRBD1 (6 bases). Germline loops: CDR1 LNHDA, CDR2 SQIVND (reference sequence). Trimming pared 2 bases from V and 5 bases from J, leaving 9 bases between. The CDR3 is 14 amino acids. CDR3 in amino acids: CASSITGRNEKLFF. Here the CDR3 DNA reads TGTGCCAGTAGTATAACAGGGAGAAATGAAAAACTGTTTTTT.

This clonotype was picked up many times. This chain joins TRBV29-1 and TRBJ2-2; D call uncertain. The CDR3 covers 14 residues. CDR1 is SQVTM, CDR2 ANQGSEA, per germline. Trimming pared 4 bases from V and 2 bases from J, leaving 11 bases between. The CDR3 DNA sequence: TGCAGCGTTGGAGACGGTCTAAACACCGGGGAGCTGTTTTTT. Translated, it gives CSVGDGLNTGELFF.

Here the CDR3 reads CATSDFLAGKAGELFF. The CDR3 DNA sequence: TGTGCCACCAGTGATTTTCTCGCGGGGAAAGCCGGGGAGCTGTTTTTT. V and J are TRBV24-1 and TRBJ2-2, with D possibly TRBD2 on 6 matching bases. The V and J ends lost 1 base and 6 bases respectively, with 14 bases between them. Per germline, CDR1 KGHDR and CDR2 SFDVKD. The CDR3 sequence is 16 residues long.

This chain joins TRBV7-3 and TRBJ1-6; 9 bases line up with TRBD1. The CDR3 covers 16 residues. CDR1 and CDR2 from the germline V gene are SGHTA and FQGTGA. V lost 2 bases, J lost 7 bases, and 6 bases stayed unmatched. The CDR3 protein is CASSLSLGTGNSPLHF. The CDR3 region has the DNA TGTGCCAGCAGCTTATCGTTAGGGACAGGGAATTCACCCCTCCACTTT.

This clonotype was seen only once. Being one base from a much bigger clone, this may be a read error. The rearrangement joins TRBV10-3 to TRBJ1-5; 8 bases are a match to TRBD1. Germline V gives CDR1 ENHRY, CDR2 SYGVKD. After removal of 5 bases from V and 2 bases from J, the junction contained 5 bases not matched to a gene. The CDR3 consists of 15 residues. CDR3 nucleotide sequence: TGTGCCATCAGTACTGGACAGGGAGGCAATCAGCCCCAGCATTTT. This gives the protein CAISTGQGGNQPQHF.

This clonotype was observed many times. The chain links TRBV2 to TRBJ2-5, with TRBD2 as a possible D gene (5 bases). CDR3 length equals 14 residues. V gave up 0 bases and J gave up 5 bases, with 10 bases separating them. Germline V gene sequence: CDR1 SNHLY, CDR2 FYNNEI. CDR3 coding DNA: TGTGCCAGCAGTGAAGCGCGACTATCTGAGACCCAGTACTTC. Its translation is CASSEARLSETQYF.